This T cell receptor (beta chain) was captured in a study of T cell repertoires in cytomegalovirus infection. About the study: Indications of both CMV infection and matching HLA type were provided by public TCR beta signatures.

This clonotype showed up just a few times. Its antigen is undetermined. TCRdb passed the reads through MiXCR, listing each CDR3 protein once. The sample includes about 920,000 distinct CDR3 sequences, approximately 31% seen only once; the top ten take around 15%. This CDR3 contains 15 residues. Germline CDR1 and CDR2: LNHDA and SQIVND (reference sequence). V was clipped by 8 bases and J by 6 bases; unmatched bases: 9. The source material was cultured CD8+ T cells from PBMCs, sampled from culture after CMV antigen stimulation. This TCR was sampled from a human donor in good health (CMV status not recorded). Some clones in this sample may be carry-over from other donors' samples. This sequence joins TRBV19 and TRBJ2-1; 11 bases are a match to TRBD1. CDR3: CASDNEGTGGNEQFF. CDR3 nucleotides: TGTGCCAGTGACAACGAGGGGACAGGGGGCAATGAGCAGTTCTTC. Together with reference TRBV19 and TRBJ2-1, the CDR3 gives the full variable domain: DGGITQSPKYLFRKEGQNVTLSCEQNLNHDAMYWYRQDPGQGLRLIYYSQIVNDFQKGDIAEGYSVSREKKESFPLTVTSAQKNPTAFYLCASDNEGTGGNEQFFGPGTRLTVL.